The 15 T cell receptor beta chains below come from one sample, sequenced in a study of T cell responses to AZD1222 COVID-19 vaccine. Only in-frame clones appear in the TCRdb table, and some are missing; sequencing was by immunoSEQ multiplex PCR. The table has more than 120,000 clones, roughly 89% seen once. The source material was peripheral blood, sampled 28 days after the second AZD1222 dose. The receptors originated from an adult who received the AZD1222 COVID-19 vaccine.

The chain has TRBV7-9 and TRBJ2-7; D tentatively fits TRBD1 or TRBD2 (5 bases each). The V gene's germline CDR1 is SEHNR and CDR2 FQNEAQ (reference sequence). This CDR3 is built from 14 residues. V lost 5 bases and J lost 6, with 17 bases in between. CDR3 coding DNA: TGTGCCAGCAGCACAGACTGGGGCCGGGGCGAGCAGTACTTC. Protein: CASSTDWGRGEQYF.

This clone was seen once. The chain is built from TRBV6-2 or TRBV6-3 and TRBJ2-7; D possibly corresponds to TRBD1 (5 bases). This CDR3 is built from 17 residues. Germline V gene data show CDR1 as MNHEY and CDR2 as SVGEGT. The V end was cut by 2 bases, the J end by 5 bases, with 22 bases between. The CDR3: CASSYGQGFRTFDEQYF. The CDR3 nucleotides are TGTGCCAGCAGTTACGGCCAGGGTTTCCGGACATTCGACGAGCAGTACTTC.

The chain joins TRBV28 to TRBJ1-1; D ambiguous. Per germline, CDR1 MDHEN and CDR2 SYDVKM. Deletions cut 3 bases from V and 8 bases from J, with 7 bases between. CDR3 length equals 11 residues. This chain's CDR3 is CASSLQREAFF. The CDR3 DNA sequence: TGTGCCAGCAGTTTGCAGAGAGAAGCTTTCTTT.

The J gene is TRBJ2-5, the V gene TRBV7-9; D might be TRBD2 (6 bases). V lost 4 bases to trimming and J lost 1 base, with 16 bases between them. This CDR3 contains 16 residues. From germline, CDR1 is SEHNR and CDR2 FQNEAQ (reference sequence). CDR3 in DNA: TGTGCCAGCAGCTACCTAATGGACTACCTCCAAGAGACCCAGTACTTC. It translates to CASSYLMDYLQETQYF.

The chain has TRBV5-1 and TRBJ1-4, with 9 nucleotides matching TRBD1. The CDR3 is 15 residues long. Germline values: CDR1 SGHRS, CDR2 YFSETQ. With V trimmed by 3 bases and J by 8 bases, 8 bases remained unmatched. The CDR3 loop reads CASSSTGGTGEKLFF. As DNA, the CDR3 is TGCGCCAGCAGCTCGACAGGGGGGACGGGGGAAAAACTGTTTTTT.

This rearrangement joins TRBV18 to TRBJ2-3; TRBD1 matches 7 bases. The germline gives CDR1 KGHSH, CDR2 LQKENI. The CDR3 has 15 amino acids. The J segment lost 0 bases and the V segment lost 3 bases, leaving 3 bases of the junction unmatched. The CDR3 DNA reads as TGTGCCAGCTCACCGACGACAGGGAGCACAGATACGCAGTATTTT. Amino acid sequence: CASSPTTGSTDTQYF.

The chain is built from TRBV18 and TRBJ1-2, with a possible D match to TRBD1 (6 bases). From germline, CDR1 is KGHSH and CDR2 LQKENI. The CDR3 covers 15 residues. The V and J ends lost 3 bases and 4 bases respectively, with 15 bases between them. CDR3: CASSPGGGGSYGYTF. The CDR3 coding sequence is TGTGCCAGCTCACCCGGAGGAGGGGGATCCTATGGCTACACCTTC.

This rearrangement joins TRBV6-2 or TRBV6-3 to TRBJ2-1, with a possible D match to TRBD2 (6 bases). The germline V and J ends were trimmed by 4 bases and 2 bases, with 9 bases remaining between them. The CDR3 has 14 residues. CDR1 is MNHEY, CDR2 SVGEGT, per germline. The CDR3 sequence is CASSSTSTYNEQFF. CDR3 DNA sequence: TGTGCCAGCAGTTCGACTAGTACCTACAATGAGCAGTTCTTC.

The V gene is TRBV9, the J gene TRBJ2-5, with a tentative D call TRBD1 (6 bases). This CDR3 region has 17 residues. V was trimmed by 4 bases and J by 2 bases, leaving 21 bases between them. In germline, CDR1 is SGDLS, CDR2 YYNGEE. In DNA form, the CDR3 reads TGTGCCAGCAGCTCCACCGGGACACTTAACTTTCAAGAGACCCAGTACTTC. Translated: CASSSTGTLNFQETQYF.

The gene calls are TRBV24-1 and TRBJ2-2; D might be TRBD2 (6 bases). Germline CDR1 reads KGHDR; CDR2 reads SFDVKD. Between the trimmed V and J ends, which lost 0 bases and 3 bases, there was a span of 13 bases. The CDR3 runs 17 residues. CDR3 nucleotides: TGTGCCACCAGTGATTTGGTCCGCGGGACCCACACCGGGGAGCTGTTTTTT. Encoded protein: CATSDLVRGTHTGELFF.

This rearrangement joins TRBV7-9 to TRBJ1-5; D is ambiguous. CDR3 length: 14 residues. The germline V and J ends were trimmed by 1 base and 7 bases, with 11 bases remaining between them. The V gene's germline CDR1 is SEHNR and CDR2 FQNEAQ (reference sequence). The CDR3 spells CASSLGGRAQPQHF. CDR3 DNA sequence: TGTGCCAGCAGCTTAGGAGGGAGGGCACAGCCCCAGCATTTT. The full variable domain, its missing parts supplied by reference TRBV7-9 and TRBJ1-5, is DTGVSQNPRHKITKRGQNVTFRCDPISEHNRLYWYRQTLGQGPEFLTYFQNEAQLEKSRLLSDRFSAERPKGSFSTLEIQRTEQGDSAMYLCASSLGGRAQPQHFGDGTRLSIL.

The DNA for the CDR3 is TGTGCCTGGAGTGATGATACGGGAACTGGCTACACCTTC. This gives the protein CAWSDDTGTGYTF. The rearrangement joins TRBV30 to TRBJ1-2; D is undetermined. This CDR3 region has 13 residues. Germline V gene sequence: CDR1 GTSNPN, CDR2 SVGIG (reference sequence). Trimming removed 1 base from V and 7 bases from J, with 13 bases in between. Combining the CDR3 with reference TRBV30 and TRBJ1-2 gives the whole variable domain SQTIHQWPATLVQPVGSPLSLECTVEGTSNPNLYWYRQAAGRGLQLLFYSVGIGQISSEVPQNLSASRPQDRQFILSSKKLLLSDSGFYLCAWSDDTGTGYTFGSGTRLTVV.

The V gene is TRBV7-2, the J gene TRBJ2-5, with 10 bases fitting TRBD2. The CDR3 spans 16 residues. Germline CDR1 and CDR2: SGHTA and FQGNSA. Trimming at V came to 3 bases and at J to 1 base, leaving 5 bases not matched to a gene. CDR3: CASSFQGLAFQETQYF. Written as DNA, the CDR3 is TGTGCCAGCAGCTTCCAGGGACTAGCGTTCCAAGAGACCCAGTACTTC.

The V and J genes are TRBV19 and TRBJ1-1, with a possible D match to TRBD1 (5 bases). This CDR3 spans 16 amino acids. In germline, CDR1 is LNHDA, CDR2 SQIVND (reference sequence). The V gene lost 5 bases and the J gene lost 4 bases, with 20 bases spanning the gap. The CDR3 here is CASSPPRARGPTEAFF. CDR3 DNA sequence: TGTGCCAGTAGTCCTCCACGAGCTAGGGGCCCCACTGAAGCTTTCTTT.

This clone has only a few counts. This chain joins TRBV5-1 and TRBJ2-7; 9 bases map to TRBD1. Losses at the gene ends were 4 bases for V and 3 bases for J; bases not matched to a gene: 5. This CDR3 comprises 14 residues. Germline V gene lookup returns CDR1 SGHRS and CDR2 YFSETQ. The CDR3 loop is CASSQSTGGYEQYF. CDR3 sequence (DNA): TGCGCCAGCAGCCAATCGACAGGGGGCTACGAGCAGTACTTC.